The sequence of this TCR beta chain was determined in a study of Graves' ophthalmopathy and Graves' hyperthyroidism. Study-level information: Stable hyperthyroid donors showed no ophthalmopathy during 18 months follow-up.

As the template, RNA transcripts were used to amplify TCR beta CDR3 regions. HTBI-primed first-round RT-PCR preceded second-round multiplex PCR. TCRdb fed the multiplex PCR reads into MiXCR, producing one record per CDR3 protein. The data hold 900,000 to 1,200,000 distinct CDR3 sequences, with 35% to 40% observed a single time. This CDR3 is built from 11 residues. CDR1 and CDR2 (germline): SQVTM, ANQGSEA. Between the trimmed V and J ends, which lost 6 bases and 5 bases, there was a span of 10 bases. Whole-study findings and limits: In blood appeared most of the expanded thyroid clonotypes whose frequency exceeded 0.001.

Many counts were recorded for this clonotype. Its antigen is currently unknown. The sequenced sample consisted of peripheral blood or thyroid tissue (not recorded which). This TCR came from an adult man with Graves' hyperthyroidism. V is TRBV29-1 and J is TRBJ2-5, with unresolved D. CDR3 region: CSVSGEETQYF. The DNA of the CDR3 is TGCAGCGTGTCTGGTGAGGAGACCCAGTACTTC.